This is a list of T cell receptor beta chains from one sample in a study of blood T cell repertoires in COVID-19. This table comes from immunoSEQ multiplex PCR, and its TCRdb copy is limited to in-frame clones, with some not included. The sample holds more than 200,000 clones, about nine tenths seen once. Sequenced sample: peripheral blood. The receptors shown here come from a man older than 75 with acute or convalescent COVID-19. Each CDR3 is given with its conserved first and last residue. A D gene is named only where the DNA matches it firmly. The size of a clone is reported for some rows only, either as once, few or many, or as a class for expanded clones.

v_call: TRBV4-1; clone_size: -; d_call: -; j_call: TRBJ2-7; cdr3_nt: TGCGCCAGCAGCCCTAGCGCCGCCGTCGGGGACAGTCAGTATTTC; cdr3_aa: CASSPSAAVGDSQYF
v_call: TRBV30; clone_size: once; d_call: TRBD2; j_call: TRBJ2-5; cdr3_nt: TGTGCCTGGAGTGTACCCTATCTGTACTCGGGAGGCGGGAAGACCCAGTACTTC; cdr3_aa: CAWSVPYLYSGGGKTQYF
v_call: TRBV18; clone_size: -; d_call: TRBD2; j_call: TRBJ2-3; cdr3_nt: TGTGCCAGCTCACCTTACACTAGCGGGACTGCAGATACGCAGTATTTT; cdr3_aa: CASSPYTSGTADTQYF
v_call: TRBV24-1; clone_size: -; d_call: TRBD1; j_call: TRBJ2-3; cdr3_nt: TGTGCCACCAGTGATCGGACAGGGGGCGCGACAGATACGCAGTATTTT; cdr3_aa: CATSDRTGGATDTQYF
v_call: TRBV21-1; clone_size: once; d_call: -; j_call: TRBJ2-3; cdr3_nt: TGTGCCAGCCCCCGCCTAGCGGGAGTACAGGCAGATACGCAGTATTTT; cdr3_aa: CASPRLAGVQADTQYF
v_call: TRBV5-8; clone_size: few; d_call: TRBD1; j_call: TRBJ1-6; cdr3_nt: TGTGCCAGCAGCCTCAGGGGGCAGGCTCTTTCACCCCTCCACTTT; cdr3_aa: CASSLRGQALSPLHF
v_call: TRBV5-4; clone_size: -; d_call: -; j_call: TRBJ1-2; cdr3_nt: TGTGCCAGCAGCTTGGGGCTCGGGGAACTCTATGGCTACACCTTC; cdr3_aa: CASSLGLGELYGYTF
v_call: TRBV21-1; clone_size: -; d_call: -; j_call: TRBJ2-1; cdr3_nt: TGTGCCAGCAGCAAAGTAGCCAGAAACAATGAGCAGTTCTTC; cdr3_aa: CASSKVARNNEQFF
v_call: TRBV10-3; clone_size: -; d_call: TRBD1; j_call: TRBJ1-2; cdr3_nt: TGTGCCATCAGTACAGGGGAGCACTATGGCTACACCTTC; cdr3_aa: CAISTGEHYGYTF
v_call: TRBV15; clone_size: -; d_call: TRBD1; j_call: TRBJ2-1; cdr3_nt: TGTGCCACCAGCAGAGGGGGGCCCGGGACAGCGAAGTTCTTC; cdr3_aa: CATSRGGPGTAKFF
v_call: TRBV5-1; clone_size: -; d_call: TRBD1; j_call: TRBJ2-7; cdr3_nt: TGCGCCAGCAGCTTAGGGGGACAGGGTTACGAGCAGTACTTC; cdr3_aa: CASSLGGQGYEQYF
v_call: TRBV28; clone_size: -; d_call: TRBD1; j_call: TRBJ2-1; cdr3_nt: TGTGCCAGCAGTTCGTCCGGGACAGGTTTCTACAATGAGCAGTTCTTC; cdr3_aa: CASSSSGTGFYNEQFF
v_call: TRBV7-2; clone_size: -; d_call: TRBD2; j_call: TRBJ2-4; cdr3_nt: TGTGCCAGCAGACCACTAGCGCGCCCAGGAAACATTCAGTACTTC; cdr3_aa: CASRPLARPGNIQYF
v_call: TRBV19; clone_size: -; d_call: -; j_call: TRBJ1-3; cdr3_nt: TGTGCCAGTAGTATAGGCGCCTCTGGAAACACCATATATTTT; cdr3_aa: CASSIGASGNTIYF
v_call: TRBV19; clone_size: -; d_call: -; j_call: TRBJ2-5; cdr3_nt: TGTGCCAGTAGTATGGTTGCAGGGCGGCAAGAGACCCAGTACTTC; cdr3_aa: CASSMVAGRQETQYF
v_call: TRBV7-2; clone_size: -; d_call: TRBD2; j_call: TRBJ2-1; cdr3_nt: TGTGCCAGCAGCTTAAATCGACTAGCGGGAGGAAGGCAGTTCTTC; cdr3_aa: CASSLNRLAGGRQFF
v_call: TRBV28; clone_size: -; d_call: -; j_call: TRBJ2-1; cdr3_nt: TGTGCCAGCATGGTAAGCGTCGACAATGAGCAGTTCTTC; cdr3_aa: CASMVSVDNEQFF
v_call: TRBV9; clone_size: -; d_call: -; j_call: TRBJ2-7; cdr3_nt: TGTGCCAGCAGCGTAGGCCAGGGGGGAGCCTACGAGCAGTACTTC; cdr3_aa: CASSVGQGGAYEQYF
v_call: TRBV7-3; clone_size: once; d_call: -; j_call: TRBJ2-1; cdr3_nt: TGTGCCAGCAGCTTATTGGGAGGCTACAATGAGCAGTTCTTC; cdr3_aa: CASSLLGGYNEQFF
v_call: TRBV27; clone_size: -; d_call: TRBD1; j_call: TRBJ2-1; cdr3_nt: TGTGCCAGCAGTCGAGACAGGGGAATCAATGAGCAGTTCTTC; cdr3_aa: CASSRDRGINEQFF